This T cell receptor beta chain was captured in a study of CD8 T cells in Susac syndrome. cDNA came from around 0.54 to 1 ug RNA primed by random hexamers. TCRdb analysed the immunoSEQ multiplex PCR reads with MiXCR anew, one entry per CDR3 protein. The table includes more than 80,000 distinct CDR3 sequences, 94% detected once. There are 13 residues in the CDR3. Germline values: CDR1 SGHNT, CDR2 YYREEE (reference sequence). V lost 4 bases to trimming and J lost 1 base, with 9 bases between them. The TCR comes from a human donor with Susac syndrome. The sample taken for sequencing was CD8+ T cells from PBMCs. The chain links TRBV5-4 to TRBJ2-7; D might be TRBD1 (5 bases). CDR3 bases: TGTGCCAGCAGCCTGGACACGTCCTACGAGCAGTACTTC. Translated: CASSLDTSYEQYF.